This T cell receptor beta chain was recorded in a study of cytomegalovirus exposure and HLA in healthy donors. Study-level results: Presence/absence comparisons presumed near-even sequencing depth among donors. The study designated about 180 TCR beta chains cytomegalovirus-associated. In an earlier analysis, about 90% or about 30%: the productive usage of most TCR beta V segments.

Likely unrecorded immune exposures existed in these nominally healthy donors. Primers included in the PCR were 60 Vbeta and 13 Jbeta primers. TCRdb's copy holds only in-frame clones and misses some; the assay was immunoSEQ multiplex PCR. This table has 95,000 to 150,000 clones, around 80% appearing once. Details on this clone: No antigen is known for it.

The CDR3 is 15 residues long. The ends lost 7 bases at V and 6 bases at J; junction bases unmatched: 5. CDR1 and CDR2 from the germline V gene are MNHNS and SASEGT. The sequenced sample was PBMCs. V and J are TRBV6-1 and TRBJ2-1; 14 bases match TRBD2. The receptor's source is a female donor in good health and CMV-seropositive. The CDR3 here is CASKATSGGVNEQFF. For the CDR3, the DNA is TGTGCCAGCAAGGCGACTAGCGGGGGGGTCAATGAGCAGTTCTTC.